This T cell receptor (beta chain) was captured by sequencing in a study of human T cells and chemical hapten exposure. TCRdb used MiXCR to reprocess the RACE reads, holding one entry per CDR3 protein. The sample consists of under 130,000 distinct CDR3 sequences, 11% of them appearing once. This clonotype was found many times. The time point is: patch test 1, 2 weeks after DPC sensitization. Specified treatment: therapeutic diphenylcyclopropenone sensitization with weekly scalp DPC. V was cut by 2 bases and J by 4 bases, with 4 bases left in between. Germline V gene lookup returns CDR1 KGHSH and CDR2 LQKENI. The CDR3 is made up of 12 amino acids.

The specimen was whole blood, collected in connection with sensitization to the hapten diphenylcyclopropenone (DPC). V and J are TRBV18 and TRBJ2-3, with D unresolved. The source is a woman in her thirties or forties with alopecia areata. Some clones in this sample may be carry-over from other donors' samples. The CDR3 nucleotides are TGTGCCAGCTCACCAGAGTCAGATACGCAGTATTTT. This gives the protein CASSPESDTQYF. The variable domain in full, with the rest retrieved from reference TRBV18 and TRBJ2-3, is NAGVMQNPRHLVRRRGQEARLRCSPMKGHSHVYWYRQLPEEGLKFMVYLQKENIIDESGMPKERFSAEFPKEGPSILRIQQVVRGDSAAYFCASSPESDTQYFGPGTRLTVL.